This passage covers 30 T cell receptor beta chains from one sample sequenced in a study of T cell responses to AZD1222 COVID-19 vaccine. TCRdb's table, derived via immunoSEQ multiplex PCR, lists solely in-frame clones and lacks some. Altogether 130,000 to 150,000 clones are present, about 92% being singletons, with the ten largest covering about 2.1%. The sample consisted of peripheral blood, taken on day 0 of AZD1222 vaccination. The receptors stem from an adult in good health.

This clone was observed once. The V call is TRBV19, the J call TRBJ1-2; D possibly corresponds to TRBD1 (6 bases). CDR3 length equals 14 residues. Germline lookup yields CDR1 LNHDA and CDR2 SQIVND (reference sequence). Trimming took 6 bases from V and 4 from J, leaving 15 bases between them. CDR3 sequence reads: CASRSTGGPYGYTF. The CDR3 DNA reads TGTGCCAGTAGATCGACAGGAGGTCCCTATGGCTACACCTTC. Supplemented by reference TRBV19 and TRBJ1-2, the full variable domain reads DGGITQSPKYLFRKEGQNVTLSCEQNLNHDAMYWYRQDPGQGLRLIYYSQIVNDFQKGDIAEGYSVSREKKESFPLTVTSAQKNPTAFYLCASRSTGGPYGYTFGSGTRLTVV.

The chain carries TRBV5-4 and TRBJ1-3; weak D call: TRBD1 (6 bases). Trimming took off 6 bases at V and 11 bases at J, with 15 bases between the two ends. CDR3 length: 12 amino acids. From germline, CDR1 is SGHNT and CDR2 YYREEE (reference sequence). This CDR3 reads CASKPPTGPIYF. For the CDR3, the DNA is TGTGCCAGCAAGCCCCCAACAGGGCCCATATATTTT.

V is TRBV2 and J is TRBJ1-2; D is perhaps TRBD1 (5 bases). Trimming shortened V by 7 bases and J by 8 bases, and 20 bases separated the two germline ends. The CDR3 spans 14 residues. Per the germline V gene, CDR1 is SNHLY and CDR2 is FYNNEI. This CDR3 is CASKRDSREGGYTF. In nucleotides, the CDR3 is TGTGCCAGCAAGAGGGATAGCAGGGAAGGGGGCTACACCTTC.

Only one count was recorded for this clone. The V and J genes are TRBV27 and TRBJ1-1; D unresolved. The CDR3 is 11 amino acids. V was clipped by 4 bases and J by 8 bases, with 8 bases between them. Per the germline V gene, CDR1 is MNHEY and CDR2 is SMNVEV (reference sequence). The DNA of the CDR3 is TGTGCCAGCAGTTCGGGCGGGGAAGCTTTCTTT. This sequence encodes CASSSGGEAFF.

This chain uses TRBV19 with TRBJ2-2; D gene unclear. The CDR3 loop spans 13 amino acids. V lost 4 bases to trimming and J lost 2 bases, with 5 bases between them. Germline V gives CDR1 LNHDA, CDR2 SQIVND (reference sequence). The CDR3 loop reads CASSKLNTGELFF. The CDR3 DNA reads TGTGCCAGTAGTAAACTAAACACCGGGGAGCTGTTTTTT. The complete variable domain, with remaining parts taken from reference TRBV19 and TRBJ2-2, reads DGGITQSPKYLFRKEGQNVTLSCEQNLNHDAMYWYRQDPGQGLRLIYYSQIVNDFQKGDIAEGYSVSREKKESFPLTVTSAQKNPTAFYLCASSKLNTGELFFGEGSRLTVL.

V usage is TRBV19 and J usage is TRBJ1-5; maybe TRBD1 (6 bases). From germline, CDR1 is LNHDA and CDR2 SQIVND (reference sequence). The ends were cut back, 2 bases at V and 3 bases at J, with 17 bases in the middle. The CDR3 covers 17 residues. The CDR3 DNA follows: TGTGCCAGTAGTATAAGGCGTAGGACAGCGATCAATCAGCCCCAGCATTTT. As protein: CASSIRRRTAINQPQHF.

The chain employs TRBV5-5 and TRBJ1-2, with D possibly TRBD1 on 6 matching bases. Trimming shortened V by 6 bases and J by 7 bases, and 13 bases separated the two germline ends. CDR3 length: 12 amino acids. Germline V gene lookup returns CDR1 SGHKS and CDR2 YYEKEE (reference sequence). The CDR3 loop is CASTLTGSGYTF. CDR3 DNA: TGTGCCAGCACCCTTACAGGGTCTGGCTACACCTTC.

The rearrangement joins TRBV7-9 to TRBJ2-4, with D possibly TRBD1 on 6 matching bases. This CDR3 contains 15 residues. CDR1 is SEHNR, CDR2 FQNEAQ, per germline (reference sequence). V dropped 5 bases and J dropped 10 bases, with 21 bases sitting between them. CDR3 sequence reads: CASSPTTGLFGIQYF. As DNA, the CDR3 is TGTGCCAGCAGCCCCACAACAGGGCTCTTCGGTATTCAGTACTTC.

The rearrangement links TRBV11-2 to TRBJ2-3, with D uncertain. This CDR3 has 12 amino acids. Per the germline V gene, CDR1 is SGHAT and CDR2 is FQNNGV. V gave up 0 bases and J gave up 11 bases, with 9 bases separating them. The CDR3 region has the DNA TGTGCCAGCAGCTTAGATGTACAGCAGCAGTATTTT. Amino acid sequence: CASSLDVQQQYF.

This chain joins TRBV29-1 and TRBJ1-2; TRBD1 aligns across 9 bases. The CDR3 contains 13 residues. Trimming cost V 3 bases and J 3 bases; bases outside gene matches: 2. The germline V gene has CDR1 SQVTM and CDR2 ANQGSEA. The CDR3 nucleotides read TGCAGCGTTGAGGGGACAGGGTACTATGGCTACACCTTC. Protein sequence: CSVEGTGYYGYTF. Together with reference TRBV29-1 and TRBJ1-2, the CDR3 gives the full variable domain: SAVISQKPSRDICQRGTSLTIQCQVDSQVTMMFWYRQQPGQSLTLIATANQGSEATYESGFVIDKFPISRPNLTFSTLTVSNMSPEDSSIYLCSVEGTGYYGYTFGSGTRLTVV.

This CDR3 is CASSFGGVQPQHF. The CDR3 coding sequence is TGTGCCAGCAGCTTCGGGGGAGTGCAGCCCCAGCATTTT. This chain links TRBV7-2 with TRBJ1-5; D is possibly TRBD1 (5 bases). In germline, CDR1 is SGHTA, CDR2 FQGNSA. The CDR3 consists of 13 residues. Trimming removed 3 bases from V and 7 bases from J, with 10 bases in between. The entire variable domain, with the rest obtained from reference TRBV7-2 and TRBJ1-5, is as follows: GAGVSQSPSNKVTEKGKDVELRCDPISGHTALYWYRQSLGQGLEFLIYFQGNSAPDKSGLPSDRFSAERTGGSVSTLTIQRTQQEDSAVYLCASSFGGVQPQHFGDGTRLSIL.

The chain combines TRBV12-3 or TRBV12-4 with TRBJ2-2; D uncertain. The CDR3 loop spans 13 amino acids. Deletions cut 8 bases from V and 4 bases from J, with 11 bases between. CDR3 protein: CASSDPSTGELFF. The CDR3 nucleotides read TGTGCCAGCTCGGACCCCAGCACCGGGGAGCTGTTTTTT.

The chain couples TRBV7-3 to TRBJ1-6; no reliable D call. There are 14 residues in the CDR3. The germline V gene has CDR1 SGHTA and CDR2 FQGTGA. Trimming stripped 5 bases from V and 10 bases from J, with 15 bases between. The CDR3 region has the DNA TGTGCCAGCAGCCCAACTCCGGTGGGGTCACCCCTCCACTTT. This gives the protein CASSPTPVGSPLHF.

This sequence joins TRBV5-1 and TRBJ1-6; 10 bases fit TRBD1. The CDR3 has 16 residues. Germline CDR1 is SGHRS and CDR2 is YFSETQ. Unmatched junction bases numbered 6, after V lost 5 bases and J lost 4 bases. The CDR3 protein is CASSPLGQGYNSPLHF. As DNA, the CDR3 is TGCGCCAGCAGTCCCTTGGGACAGGGGTATAATTCACCCCTCCACTTT. The whole variable domain, filled in from reference TRBV5-1 and TRBJ1-6, reads KAGVTQTPRYLIKTRGQQVTLSCSPISGHRSVSWYQQTPGQGLQFLFEYFSETQRNKGNFPGRFSGRQFSNSRSEMNVSTLELGDSALYLCASSPLGQGYNSPLHFGNGTRLTVT.

V and J are TRBV24-1 and TRBJ2-5, with 9 bases aligning to TRBD2. V trimming: 2 bases; J trimming: 9 bases; junction bases outside the gene matches: 9. From germline, CDR1 is KGHDR and CDR2 SFDVKD. The CDR3 extends over 15 amino acids. The CDR3 coding sequence is TGTGCCACCAGTGATTCGGCCAGCGGGGGGATCTCCCAGTACTTC. As protein: CATSDSASGGISQYF.

The chain employs TRBV19 and TRBJ1-2; a possible D gene is TRBD1 (5 bases). V was pared by 7 bases and J by 7 bases, with 22 bases between. In germline, CDR1 is LNHDA, CDR2 SQIVND (reference sequence). This CDR3 has 15 residues. As DNA, the CDR3 is TGTGCCAGTACCCCCCCCGGAGAGGGGCTGAGTGGCTACACCTTC. This codes for CASTPPGEGLSGYTF.

This clone was seen once. The chain employs TRBV4-3 and TRBJ1-2; D unclear. The CDR3 is made up of 18 amino acids. The germline CDR1 and CDR2 sequences are LGHNA and YSLEER. Trimming stripped 0 bases from V and 2 bases from J, with 19 bases between. DNA for the CDR3: TGCGCCAGCAGCCAAGAAGTGGTCCCCGTTGGTACGAACTATGGCTACACCTTC. Encoded protein: CASSQEVVPVGTNYGYTF.

V and J are TRBV7-2 and TRBJ2-3; TRBD2 matches at 9 bases. Trimming at V came to 4 bases and at J to 4 bases, leaving 6 bases not matched to a gene. Germline loops: CDR1 SGHTA, CDR2 FQGNSA. The CDR3 extends over 15 amino acids. CDR3 bases: TGTGCCAGCAGCTCGCCAGCGGGGGGATCAGATACGCAGTATTTT. Encoded protein: CASSSPAGGSDTQYF.

This chain links TRBV5-8 with TRBJ2-5, with 7 positions matching TRBD2. This CDR3 contains 13 residues. Germline lookup yields CDR1 SGHTS and CDR2 YDEGEE. J lost 5 bases, V lost 3 bases, and 4 bases had no gene match. The CDR3 DNA reads as TGTGCCAGCAGCTCCCTCGGGGGGGAGACCCAGTACTTC. This encodes CASSSLGGETQYF. The full variable domain, with the rest looked up from reference TRBV5-8 and TRBJ2-5, is EAGVTQSPTHLIKTRGQQATLRCSPISGHTSVYWYQQALGLGLQFLLWYDEGEERNRGNFPPRFSGRQFPNYSSELNVNALELEDSALYLCASSSLGGETQYFGPGTRLLVL.

The CDR3 here is CASGQGDIQYF. In nucleotides, the CDR3 is TGTGCCAGCGGTCAGGGTGACATTCAGTACTTC. The chain couples TRBV7-2 to TRBJ2-4; tentative D call: TRBD1 (5 bases). The CDR3 spans 11 residues. Germline CDR1 is SGHTA and CDR2 is FQGNSA. V gave up 8 bases and J gave up 8 bases, with 10 bases separating them.

The chain recombines TRBV7-2 with TRBJ1-3; D is perhaps TRBD1 (5 bases). This CDR3 is built from 14 residues. V shed 5 bases and J shed 2 bases, with 10 bases lying between them. CDR1 and CDR2 (germline): SGHTA, FQGNSA. The CDR3 DNA is TGTGCCAGCAGCCTCGGGGGGACTGGAAACACCATATATTTT. Translated, it gives CASSLGGTGNTIYF.

This clone was seen just once. The J gene is TRBJ2-1, the V gene TRBV28; a weak D match, TRBD1 (6 bases). V lost 2 bases and J 9 bases, leaving 8 bases between the germline ends. Germline-derived CDR1 and CDR2 are MDHEN and SYDVKM. The CDR3 sequence is 12 residues long. CDR3 bases: TGTGCCAGCAGTTTACAGGGGACTGAGCAGTTCTTC. This codes for CASSLQGTEQFF.

The gene calls are TRBV3-1 (or the pseudogene TRBV3-2) and TRBJ2-7; the match to TRBD1 covers 8 bases. Germline CDR1 is LGHDT and CDR2 is YNNKEL (reference sequence). CDR3 length: 15 residues. With V trimmed by 0 bases and J by 4 bases, 5 bases remained unmatched. CDR3: CASSQEGQGGYEQYF. Here the CDR3 DNA reads TGTGCCAGCAGCCAAGAAGGACAGGGTGGTTACGAGCAGTACTTC.

V and J are TRBV7-2 and TRBJ2-7; 7 nucleotides align to TRBD1. J was trimmed by 9 bases and V by 3 bases; bases with no gene match: 5. In germline, CDR1 is SGHTA, CDR2 FQGNSA. This CDR3 is built from 12 residues. CDR3 loop: CASSFLQGLQYF. The CDR3 DNA reads as TGTGCCAGCAGCTTCCTACAGGGGTTGCAGTACTTC.

The rearrangement joins TRBV10-3 to TRBJ1-3, with no clear D. V was trimmed by 8 bases and J by 4 bases, leaving 15 bases between them. CDR3 length equals 14 residues. Germline CDR1 is ENHRY and CDR2 is SYGVKD. CDR3 amino acids: CAILRSLEGNTIYF. For the CDR3, the DNA is TGTGCCATCCTTAGGAGTTTAGAGGGAAACACCATATATTTT.

This chain joins TRBV3-1 (or the pseudogene TRBV3-2) and TRBJ2-2; D is perhaps TRBD1 (5 bases). V was cut by 5 bases and J by 6 bases, with 16 bases left in between. This CDR3 comprises 15 residues. In germline, CDR1 is LGHDT, CDR2 YNNKEL (reference sequence). The CDR3 region is CASSSRSGRAGELFF. The CDR3 DNA reads TGTGCCAGCAGCTCGCGTTCAGGGCGAGCCGGGGAGCTGTTTTTT.

The chain recombines TRBV5-4 with TRBJ2-1; TRBD1 matches at 8 bases. The V gene's germline CDR1 is SGHNT and CDR2 YYREEE (reference sequence). With 3 bases clipped from V and 0 bases from J, the junction kept 5 bases outside the gene matches. The CDR3 loop spans 16 amino acids. CDR3 protein: CASSYGQGSSYNEQFF. As DNA, the CDR3 is TGTGCCAGCAGCTATGGACAGGGAAGCTCCTACAATGAGCAGTTCTTC.

The V call is TRBV11-3, the J call TRBJ2-1, with 7 bases matching TRBD1. V dropped 5 bases and J dropped 7; count of bases not matched to a gene: 5. Germline V gene lookup returns CDR1 SGHNT and CDR2 YENEEA. This CDR3 region has 13 residues. CDR3 amino acids: CASSAGTENEQFF. The DNA of the CDR3 is TGTGCCAGCAGCGCCGGGACAGAGAATGAGCAGTTCTTC.

The rearrangement links TRBV5-1 to TRBJ1-1; D uncertain. This CDR3 region has 15 residues. The germline V gene encodes CDR1 SGHRS and CDR2 YFSETQ. V dropped 1 base and J dropped 0 bases, with 10 bases sitting between them. The CDR3 is CASSLIPDMNTEAFF. Written as DNA, the CDR3 is TGCGCCAGCAGCTTGATTCCAGACATGAACACTGAAGCTTTCTTT.

V and J are TRBV19 and TRBJ1-5; D not certain. Germline V gene data show CDR1 as LNHDA and CDR2 as SQIVND (reference sequence). This CDR3 is built from 12 residues. The ends were cut back, 10 bases at V and 3 bases at J, with 10 bases in the middle. CDR3 nucleotide sequence: TGTGCCACCTCAGTCGACAATCAGCCCCAGCATTTT. Amino acids: CATSVDNQPQHF.